This passage covers 26 T cell receptor beta chains from one sample sequenced in a study of metastatic and nonmetastatic thyroid tumors. TCRdb re-clonotyped the PCR reads via MiXCR. The data hold under 30,000 clones, with 20% to 25% observed a single time. Patients underwent thyroid surgery, and none had received any treatment before it. Material for sequencing was blood. These receptors originate from a male donor with papillary thyroid cancer or a benign thyroid nodule (not recorded which). Some clones in this sample may be carry-over from other donors' samples.

Notes on this clone: Relative to the germline gene, one junction end is altered; a read error may explain this. The J gene is TRBJ1-1, the V gene TRBV28; maybe TRBD1 (5 bases). This CDR3 contains 14 residues. The germline CDR1 and CDR2 sequences are MDHEN and SYDVKM. CDR3 in amino acids: CASRLSARGTEAYF. The CDR3 DNA follows: TGTGCCAGCAGATTATCGGCGCGGGGCACTGAAGCTTACTTT. Full variable domain (rest looked up from reference TRBV28 and TRBJ1-1): DVKVTQSSRYLVKRTGEKVFLECVQDMDHENMFWYRQDPGLGLRLIYFSYDVKMKEKGDIPEGYSVSREKKERFSLILESASTNQTSMYLCASRLSARGTEAYFGQGTRLTVV.

This clone was counted ten times or more. The rearrangement uses TRBV12-3 or TRBV12-4 and TRBJ1-2, with a tentative D call TRBD1 (6 bases). This CDR3 has 13 residues. Trimming stripped 2 bases from V and 8 bases from J, with 12 bases between. The CDR3 reads CASSLTHRVGYTF. The CDR3 DNA reads TGTGCCAGCAGTTTAACACACAGGGTCGGCTACACCTTC.

In this sample, this clone turned up many times. CDR3 sequence: CASSTWGPRGETQYF. For the CDR3, the DNA is TGTGCCAGCAGTACATGGGGTCCGAGGGGGGAGACCCAGTACTTC. This chain links TRBV27 with TRBJ2-5, with a possible D match to TRBD1 (6 bases). V gave up 5 bases and J gave up 5 bases, with 18 bases separating them. The CDR3 length is 15 residues. Germline V gene data show CDR1 as MNHEY and CDR2 as SMNVEV (reference sequence).

This clone was counted ten times or more. The CDR3 nucleotides are TGTGCCAGCAGTTGGACAGGGGGCAATGGCTACACCTTC. It codes for CASSWTGGNGYTF. V and J are TRBV27 and TRBJ1-2, with TRBD1 matching over 11 bases. Germline CDR1 is MNHEY and CDR2 is SMNVEV (reference sequence). J gave up 6 bases and V 4 bases, and 1 base lay outside the gene matches. The CDR3 has 13 residues.

In its sample, this clone was seen many times. The rearrangement links TRBV7-9 to TRBJ1-2, with D unresolved. Germline CDR1 SEHNR, CDR2 FQNEAQ (reference sequence). CDR3 size: 13 residues. The V gene lost 2 bases and the J gene lost 8 bases, with 12 bases spanning the gap. The CDR3 nucleotides read TGTGCCAGCAGCTTATATTTGGGTGGCGGCTACACCTTC. It encodes CASSLYLGGGYTF.

This clone was observed many times. The rearrangement uses TRBV20-1 and TRBJ2-5; D perhaps matches TRBD1 (5 bases). V dropped 0 bases and J dropped 1 base, with 9 bases sitting between them. The germline V gene encodes CDR1 DFQATT and CDR2 SNEGSKA (reference sequence). The CDR3 runs to 14 residues. The CDR3 reads CSARDWGRQETQYF. The CDR3 DNA follows: TGCAGTGCTAGAGATTGGGGCCGCCAAGAGACCCAGTACTTC.

This clone occurred many times. In nucleotides, the CDR3 is TGTGCCAGCAGTTTGGAGTTGTGGGTGGGCAAAAACATTCAGTACTTC. This encodes CASSLELWVGKNIQYF. The chain links TRBV28 to TRBJ2-4; no reliable D call. Germline CDR1 reads MDHEN; CDR2 reads SYDVKM. V lost 3 bases and J lost 3, with 15 bases in between. This CDR3 is built from 16 residues. The full variable domain, in which reference TRBV28 and TRBJ2-4 provide the parts outside the CDR3, is DVKVTQSSRYLVKRTGEKVFLECVQDMDHENMFWYRQDPGLGLRLIYFSYDVKMKEKGDIPEGYSVSREKKERFSLILESASTNQTSMYLCASSLELWVGKNIQYFGAGTRLSVL.

This clone was seen many times. The J gene is TRBJ2-4, the V gene TRBV7-2; D could derive from TRBD1 or TRBD2 (5 bases each). This CDR3 region has 18 residues. The V gene's germline CDR1 is SGHTA and CDR2 FQGNSA. V was pared by 5 bases and J by 2 bases, with 22 bases between. The CDR3 region is CASSPFLPGPLSKNIQYF. In DNA form, the CDR3 reads TGTGCCAGCAGCCCCTTCCTACCGGGACCTCTTTCCAAAAACATTCAGTACTTC.

This clone was counted many times. The chain uses TRBV9 and TRBJ1-1; possible D gene TRBD1, 5 bases. V lost 1 base, J lost 4 bases, and 8 bases lay in between. The CDR3 is 13 amino acids. Germline V gene lookup returns CDR1 SGDLS and CDR2 YYNGEE. Written as DNA, the CDR3 is TGTGCCAGCAGCGTACAGGGCTTCACTGAAGCTTTCTTT. This gives the protein CASSVQGFTEAFF. The full variable domain, with the rest looked up from reference TRBV9 and TRBJ1-1, is DSGVTQTPKHLITATGQRVTLRCSPRSGDLSVYWYQQSLDQGLQFLIQYYNGEERAKGNILERFSAQQFPDLHSELNLSSLELGDSALYFCASSVQGFTEAFFGQGTRLTVV.

This clone was counted only a few times. An end of the junction differs from the germline gene, which may be a read error. The chain uses TRBV6-6 and TRBJ2-7; 11 nucleotides match TRBD1. CDR3 length equals 12 residues. Germline V gene sequence: CDR1 MNHNY, CDR2 SVGAGI (reference sequence). The CDR3 spells CASSGQGAKHYF. Here the CDR3 DNA reads TGTGCCAGCAGTGGACAGGGGGCCAAGCATTACTTC.

Ten or more counts support this clone. J is TRBJ1-2 and V is TRBV5-1; D is uncertain. Germline CDR1 SGHRS, CDR2 YFSETQ. Trimming pared 5 bases from V and 6 bases from J, leaving 23 bases between. This CDR3 is built from 16 residues. CDR3 region: CASSERPAGYGNGYTF. The CDR3 DNA reads as TGCGCCAGCAGTGAGCGGCCGGCGGGGTACGGGAATGGCTACACCTTC.

Comment on this clone: One base away lies a much larger clone, so this may be a sequencing read error. Other DNA sequences in the sample encode the same CDR3. The chain recombines TRBV12-3 or TRBV12-4 with TRBJ1-1; D not resolved. The V and J ends lost 7 bases and 10 bases respectively, with 19 bases between them. CDR3 length equals 13 residues. CDR3 sequence: CASTMIRSSRAFF. The CDR3 DNA sequence: TGTGCCAGCACCATGATCCGATCAAGTAGAGCTTTCTTT.

This clone was found many times. Other DNA sequences in this sample translate to the same CDR3. The V gene is TRBV6-1, the J gene TRBJ1-5; 9 positions match TRBD1. V lost 6 bases to trimming and J lost 3 bases; unmatched junction nucleotides: 9. The CDR3 loop spans 16 amino acids. Per the germline V gene, CDR1 is MNHNS and CDR2 is SASEGT. The CDR3 DNA reads as TGTGCCAGCAGCCAAAAGACAGGGGGAAACAATCAGCCCCAGCATTTT. As protein: CASSQKTGGNNQPQHF.

This clone was recorded at least ten times. The rearrangement joins TRBV20-1 to TRBJ1-2; maybe TRBD1 (6 bases). The CDR3 spans 14 residues. Between the trimmed V and J ends, which lost 5 bases and 0 bases, there was a span of 13 bases. Germline V gene data show CDR1 as DFQATT and CDR2 as SNEGSKA (reference sequence). The chain's CDR3 is CSAEGGRPNYGYTF. Written as DNA, the CDR3 is TGCAGTGCTGAAGGGGGAAGACCTAACTATGGCTACACCTTC.

This clone was seen repeatedly, ten times or more. The chain combines TRBV6-1 with TRBJ1-2; TRBD1 is a possible D gene (5 bases). Germline V gene data show CDR1 as MNHNS and CDR2 as SASEGT. The CDR3 runs to 14 residues. V dropped 6 bases and J dropped 0 bases, with 11 bases sitting between them. This CDR3 reads CASSRRGANYGYTF. The CDR3 DNA is TGTGCCAGCAGCCGGCGGGGCGCTAACTATGGCTACACCTTC.

This clone was found many times. The chain employs TRBV7-2 and TRBJ1-1; no clear D. The V gene's germline CDR1 is SGHTA and CDR2 FQGNSA. This CDR3 contains 14 residues. V lost 5 bases and J lost 1, with 11 bases in between. DNA of the CDR3: TGTGCCAGCAGCACCGGACGGGGGAACACTGAAGCTTTCTTT. Its translation: CASSTGRGNTEAFF.

This clone was found many times. A much bigger clone sits one base away, suggesting this may be a read error. The chain links TRBV20-1 to TRBJ2-3; maybe TRBD1 (5 bases). This CDR3 spans 14 amino acids. Germline V gene lookup returns CDR1 DFQATT and CDR2 SNEGSKA (reference sequence). The CDR3 DNA follows: TGCAGTGCTAGAGATCCCCAGGGCCGAGATGCGCAGTATTTT. Residues: CSARDPQGRDAQYF.

This clone is deemed medium-sized (0.01 to 0.1%). This chain connects TRBV28 to TRBJ1-2; 8 nucleotides agree with TRBD1. The V segment lost 6 bases and the J segment 7 bases; nucleotides outside the gene matches: 10. The CDR3 contains 14 residues. CDR1 is MDHEN and CDR2 is SYDVKM in the germline V gene. The DNA for the CDR3 is TGTGCCAGCAGCATCCCCCAGGGGGCTCGTGGCTACACCTTC. Protein product: CASSIPQGARGYTF.

In its sample, this clone ranks as medium-sized (0.01 to 0.1%). This chain uses TRBV13 with TRBJ2-6; TRBD2 aligns across 10 bases. This CDR3 is built from 19 residues. CDR1 and CDR2 (germline): PRHDT, FYEKMQ (reference sequence). The ends lost 4 bases at V and 2 bases at J; junction bases unmatched: 11. The chain's CDR3 is CASSSRASGRIAGANVLTF. The CDR3 DNA reads as TGTGCCAGCAGCTCCCGAGCTAGCGGGAGAATAGCTGGGGCCAACGTCCTGACTTTC.

At least ten counts were recorded for this clone. Here the CDR3 DNA reads TGTGCCAGCAGCCCGCAGAACACCTACGAGCAGTACTTC. The encoded protein is CASSPQNTYEQYF. The chain employs TRBV5-4 and TRBJ2-7; D uncertain. The ends were cut back, 4 bases at V and 2 bases at J, with 10 bases in the middle. CDR3 length equals 13 residues. Germline V gives CDR1 SGHNT, CDR2 YYREEE (reference sequence).

A word on this clone: A read error is possible here, since a much larger clone lies one base away. V usage is TRBV29-1 and J usage is TRBJ2-3; a weak D match, TRBD2 (5 bases). Trimming pared 4 bases from V and 1 base from J, leaving 15 bases between. The germline V gene encodes CDR1 SQVTM and CDR2 ANQGSEA. The CDR3 runs 15 residues. The CDR3 DNA sequence: TGCAGCGTTGCGGGGTGGGCAATCGGCACAGATACGCAGTATTTT. Translation: CSVAGWAIGTDTQYF.

This clone was observed many times. The chain carries TRBV7-9 and TRBJ1-1; D gene uncertain. The CDR3 runs 12 residues. The V end lost 5 bases, the J end lost 6 bases, and 10 bases lay between the germline ends. Germline V CDR1 and CDR2: SEHNR, FQNEAQ (reference sequence). The CDR3: CASSPAGPEAFF. CDR3 nucleotides: TGTGCCAGCAGCCCCGCGGGCCCTGAAGCTTTCTTT.

This clone has ten or more counts. The chain couples TRBV7-3 to TRBJ1-2, with D perhaps matching TRBD1 (5 bases). The V gene's germline CDR1 is SGHTA and CDR2 FQGTGA. Trimming shortened V by 3 bases and J by 8 bases, and 16 bases separated the two germline ends. The CDR3 length is 14 residues. The CDR3 reads CASSFLVQQEGYTF. The CDR3 DNA sequence: TGTGCCAGCAGCTTTTTGGTCCAACAGGAGGGCTACACCTTC.

V usage is TRBV28 and J usage is TRBJ2-3; 11 nucleotides agree with TRBD1. Germline V gene data show CDR1 as MDHEN and CDR2 as SYDVKM. There are 18 residues in the CDR3. Trimming took 7 bases from V and 5 from J; bases not matched to a gene: 17. The CDR3 here is CASIPTQGTGGLKDTQYF. The CDR3 region has the DNA TGTGCCAGCATCCCCACTCAGGGGACAGGGGGTTTAAAAGATACGCAGTATTTT.

This clone has just one count. This sequence joins TRBV15 and TRBJ1-2; D is unresolved. Looked up from germline, CDR1 is LNHNV and CDR2 is YYDKDF (reference sequence). Between the trimmed V and J ends, which lost 1 base and 2 bases, there was a span of 8 bases. This CDR3 has 14 amino acids. The CDR3 region has the DNA TGTGCCACCAGCAGAGGACATCGCAACTATGGCTACACCTTC. Translation gives CATSRGHRNYGYTF.

The chain links TRBV20-1 to TRBJ1-4; D unresolved. The CDR3 length is 16 residues. V was pared by 6 bases and J by 4 bases, with 21 bases between. CDR1 DFQATT and CDR2 SNEGSKA come from the germline V gene (reference sequence). CDR3 region: CSANPSQRADNEKLFF. CDR3 nucleotide sequence: TGCAGTGCCAACCCCTCCCAGCGCGCGGATAATGAAAAACTGTTTTTT.